The entry that follows covers one T cell receptor (beta chain) sequence. Its antigen is unknown. The record originates from a study of Ad26.COV2.S vaccination and SARS-CoV-2 variants. General observations from the study: Similar non-spike TCR breadth was observed in recipients of vaccine and of placebo.

The method was immunoSEQ multiplex PCR; TCRdb's version includes in-frame clones alone and lacks a portion of them. The sample consists of roughly 350,000 clones, 87% of them appearing once. The germline gives CDR1 MGHRA, CDR2 YSYEKL. Trimming took 0 bases from V and 3 from J, leaving 11 bases between them. The CDR3 sequence is 15 residues long. Treatment given: 15 to 20 received Ad26.COV2.S at low or high dose, single or two shots; roughly five received placebo; per-sample allocation not given. Samples analyzed were those drawn on day 63 after the first vaccine or placebo injection. The sample in question was peripheral blood, obtained in a trial of Ad26.COV2.S vaccine versus placebo. This receptor was obtained from a person between 18 and 60 years old who received the Ad26.COV2.S COVID-19 vaccine or a placebo. The gene calls are TRBV4-1 and TRBJ1-1; the D is unclear. CDR3 DNA: TGCGCCAGCAGCCAAGAACGGGGAAGGGACACTGAAGCTTTCTTT. Encoded protein: CASSQERGRDTEAFF.